A single sample gave rise to the 16 T cell receptor beta chains below, sequenced in a study of response to subunit inactivated influenza vaccine. TCRdb recomputed calls from the RT-PCR reads with MiXCR, one row per CDR3 protein. The sample includes roughly 290,000 distinct CDR3 sequences, 21% of them seen just once. Specimen: PBMCs from blood, collected about 20 months after vaccination. These receptors all stem from a man aged 50 to 75 who received an inactivated influenza vaccine.

This clonotype was found a few times. This sequence joins TRBV30 and TRBJ1-2; 7 positions agree with TRBD1. The CDR3 is 13 residues long. Germline lookup yields CDR1 GTSNPN and CDR2 SVGIG (reference sequence). J lost 9 bases, V lost 2 bases, and 9 bases had no gene match. CDR3 amino acids: CAWSLRDSLRYTF. The CDR3 DNA sequence: TGTGCCTGGAGTCTTAGGGACAGTCTACGCTACACCTTC.

This clonotype was seen a handful of times. V usage is TRBV5-1 and J usage is TRBJ1-4; perhaps TRBD1 as D (6 bases). This CDR3 contains 15 residues. Per germline, CDR1 SGHRS and CDR2 YFSETQ. V was cut by 2 bases and J by 8 bases, with 16 bases left in between. The chain's CDR3 is CASSFTGFLGEKLFF. DNA of the CDR3: TGCGCCAGCAGCTTCACAGGGTTTCTAGGGGAAAAACTGTTTTTT.

The chain uses TRBV3-1 and TRBJ1-2; no clear D. This CDR3 contains 13 residues. Trimming stripped 4 bases from V and 8 bases from J, with 14 bases between. Germline-derived CDR1 and CDR2 are LGHDT and YNNKEL (reference sequence). Here the CDR3 reads CASSPYADGGYTF. For the CDR3, the DNA is TGTGCCAGCAGCCCTTACGCGGACGGGGGCTACACCTTC.

The V and J genes are TRBV30 and TRBJ1-2; D gene uncertain. V gave up 0 bases and J gave up 4 bases, with 15 bases separating them. This CDR3 spans 15 amino acids. Germline V gene data show CDR1 as GTSNPN and CDR2 as SVGIG (reference sequence). Written as DNA, the CDR3 is TGTGCCTGGAGTGTACTCGGGGAGCCCGTCTATGGCTACACCTTC. Translation: CAWSVLGEPVYGYTF.

The V call is TRBV14, the J call TRBJ2-7; the D gene is possibly TRBD1 (6 bases). Trimming left V 0 bases short and J 3 bases short, with 18 bases between. This CDR3 has 17 amino acids. CDR1 SGHDN and CDR2 FVKESK come from the germline V gene. The CDR3, as DNA: TGTGCCAGCAGCCAAGAAGGGGGATACCGAAGTTTCTACGAGCAGTACTTC. Translation gives CASSQEGGYRSFYEQYF.

Only a few counts were recorded for this clonotype. An end of the junction differs from the germline gene, which may be a read error. This chain links TRBV6-2 or TRBV6-3 with TRBJ1-1; 8 bases are shared with TRBD1. Germline V gene sequence: CDR1 MNHEY, CDR2 SVGEGT. There are 13 residues in the CDR3. The CDR3 nucleotides are TGTGCCAGCGGCTGGACAGGGAACGCTGAAGCTTTCTTT. Residues: CASGWTGNAEAFF.

The chain joins TRBV6-5 to TRBJ1-2; D is ambiguous. The germline V and J ends were trimmed by 2 bases and 7 bases, with 11 bases remaining between them. The germline CDR1 and CDR2 sequences are MNHEY and SVGAGI. The CDR3 has 13 amino acids. The DNA for the CDR3 is TGTGCCAGCAGTTACGAACGGGCGCGTGGCTACACCTTC. Residues: CASSYERARGYTF.

This clonotype was seen at least ten times. This chain connects TRBV2 to TRBJ1-5; TRBD1 is a possible D gene (5 bases). V lost 2 bases and J lost 6, with 14 bases in between. The CDR3 covers 15 residues. Germline values: CDR1 SNHLY, CDR2 FYNNEI. CDR3 DNA sequence: TGTGCCAGCAGTGAATATTCCCGCACAGGTCAGCCCCAGCATTTT. This codes for CASSEYSRTGQPQHF.

This clonotype was detected a few times. The V gene is TRBV10-3, the J gene TRBJ2-1, with 8 bases fitting TRBD1. J lost 6 bases, V lost 2 bases, and 18 bases had no gene match. The CDR3 is 19 residues long. Germline V CDR1 and CDR2: ENHRY, SYGVKD. CDR3 sequence reads: CAISEGRTGFGPSINEQFF. The CDR3 DNA is TGTGCCATCAGTGAGGGGAGGACAGGGTTTGGGCCTAGTATCAATGAGCAGTTCTTC.

The chain uses TRBV6-5 and TRBJ2-1; either TRBD1 or TRBD2 may fit D (6 bases each). The V gene lost 2 bases and the J gene lost 0 bases, with 14 bases spanning the gap. CDR3 size: 17 residues. Germline V gives CDR1 MNHEY, CDR2 SVGAGI. The CDR3 coding sequence is TGTGCCAGCAGTTACCTGCCGGGGGCCAACTCCTACAATGAGCAGTTCTTC. Its protein is CASSYLPGANSYNEQFF.

A note on this clonotype: It may be a read error: a sequence one base away is much more abundant. The chain is built from TRBV5-6 and TRBJ2-7; no definite D call. Germline-derived CDR1 and CDR2 are SGHDT and YYEEEE. The CDR3 has 11 amino acids. For the CDR3, the DNA is TGTGCCAGCAGCTTGGCCCACGAGCACTACTTC. Encoded protein: CASSLAHEHYF.

The chain recombines TRBV29-1 with TRBJ1-1; no definite D call. Deletions cut 5 bases from V and 7 bases from J, with 5 bases between. The CDR3 consists of 9 residues. From germline, CDR1 is SQVTM and CDR2 ANQGSEA. The CDR3 reads CSVSGEAFF. The DNA of the CDR3 is TGCAGCGTTTCGGGTGAAGCTTTCTTT. Using reference TRBV29-1 and TRBJ1-1 for the parts outside the CDR3, the full variable domain is SAVISQKPSRDICQRGTSLTIQCQVDSQVTMMFWYRQQPGQSLTLIATANQGSEATYESGFVIDKFPISRPNLTFSTLTVSNMSPEDSSIYLCSVSGEAFFGQGTRLTVV.

This clonotype has only a few counts. The chain is built from TRBV6-1 and TRBJ1-5; TRBD1 matches 7 bases. Trimming at V came to 7 bases and at J to 3 bases, leaving 9 bases not matched to a gene. This CDR3 spans 15 amino acids. Germline CDR1 reads MNHNS; CDR2 reads SASEGT. CDR3 residues: CASNPGTELNQPQHF. CDR3 coding DNA: TGTGCCAGCAACCCCGGGACAGAACTCAATCAGCCCCAGCATTTT.

This clonotype was seen repeatedly, ten times or more. The chain links TRBV6-6 to TRBJ2-7; D is ambiguous. V lost 4 bases and J 4 bases, leaving 8 bases between the germline ends. The CDR3 is 12 residues long. In germline, CDR1 is MNHNY, CDR2 SVGAGI (reference sequence). CDR3 protein: CASSLTGYEQYF. CDR3 sequence (DNA): TGTGCCAGCAGTTTGACCGGGTACGAGCAGTACTTC.

This clonotype has only a few counts. This chain uses TRBV14 with TRBJ1-5; 7 nucleotides match TRBD1. After removal of 4 bases from V and 1 base from J, the junction contained 4 bases not matched to a gene. The CDR3 spans 15 residues. CDR1 is SGHDN, CDR2 FVKESK, per germline. This CDR3 reads CASSLPRGSNQPQHF. The CDR3 DNA follows: TGTGCCAGCAGCCTCCCCAGGGGGAGCAATCAGCCCCAGCATTTT.

This clonotype was seen only a few times. The chain combines TRBV15 with TRBJ2-1, with D tentatively TRBD2 (5 bases). With 6 bases removed from V and 3 bases from J, the gap between germline ends came to 12 bases. Germline V lookup: CDR1 LNHNV, CDR2 YYDKDF (reference sequence). This CDR3 spans 14 amino acids. The chain's CDR3 is CATSFTGSYNEQFF. The CDR3 bases are TGTGCCACCAGTTTTACGGGGAGCTACAATGAGCAGTTCTTC.